Each of the 20 T cell receptor beta chains below was sequenced from the same sample in a study of cytomegalovirus exposure and HLA in healthy donors. Use of 60 Vbeta and 13 Jbeta primers characterized the PCR. Sequencing was performed with immunoSEQ multiplex PCR; in TCRdb, only in-frame clones are kept and a portion is missing. The sample contains about 92,000 clones, roughly 73% of which appear only once. The sequencing sample was made of PBMCs. These receptor sequences come from a man aged 45 to 65 in good health and CMV-seropositive.

This clone was counted between two and nine times. The V gene is TRBV5-4, the J gene TRBJ2-7; D uncertain. This CDR3 region has 14 residues. V was trimmed by 3 bases and J by 0 bases, leaving 10 bases between them. CDR1 and CDR2 from the germline V gene are SGHNT and YYREEE (reference sequence). This CDR3 is CASSSTRSSYEQYF. CDR3 nucleotides: TGTGCCAGCAGCTCTACGCGGTCCTCCTACGAGCAGTACTTC.

This clone came up a few times. The chain employs TRBV4-3 and TRBJ2-1, with TRBD2 identical over 8 bases. The V gene's germline CDR1 is LGHNA and CDR2 YSLEER. V was pared by 0 bases and J by 5 bases, with 9 bases of the junction left unmatched. This CDR3 region has 17 residues. CDR3 amino acids: CASSQEPRTSRNNEQFF. The DNA for the CDR3 is TGCGCCAGCAGCCAAGAGCCCCGGACTAGCAGGAACAATGAGCAGTTCTTC.

The gene calls are TRBV7-6 and TRBJ2-7; 9 positions match TRBD1. CDR1 is SGHVS and CDR2 is FNYEAQ in the germline V gene. This CDR3 has 14 residues. Trimming cost V 5 bases and J 3 bases; bases outside gene matches: 5. The CDR3 coding sequence is TGTGCCAGCAGCCTCAGACAGGGGGACTACGAGCAGTACTTC. Residues: CASSLRQGDYEQYF.

The chain links TRBV10-3 to TRBJ2-2; TRBD1 matches at 10 bases. The CDR3 length is 14 residues. Germline values: CDR1 ENHRY, CDR2 SYGVKD. After removal of 7 bases from V and 8 bases from J, the junction contained 7 bases not matched to a gene. The CDR3 DNA reads TGTGCCATCAACCGACAGGGGGCAGGAGGGGAGCTGTTTTTT. Its protein is CAINRQGAGGELFF.

This clone was recorded only once. The rearrangement links TRBV7-6 to TRBJ2-5; D is unclear. Germline V gives CDR1 SGHVS, CDR2 FNYEAQ. The CDR3 loop spans 13 amino acids. Trimming took off 1 base at V and 4 bases at J, with 7 bases between the two ends. CDR3: CASSLGLVETQYF. The CDR3 DNA reads as TGTGCCAGCAGCTTAGGTTTAGTAGAGACCCAGTACTTC.

The J gene is TRBJ2-3, the V gene TRBV11-2, with 11 bases lining up with TRBD2. The CDR3 has 15 amino acids. Germline V gives CDR1 SGHAT, CDR2 FQNNGV. Trimming removed 5 bases from V and 7 bases from J; junction bases left unmatched: 8. The CDR3 coding sequence is TGTGCCAGCAGCCCATTAGCGGGGGGGCCGAATACGCAGTATTTT. Amino acid sequence: CASSPLAGGPNTQYF. The full variable domain, rest sourced from reference TRBV11-2 and TRBJ2-3, is EAGVAQSPRYKIIEKRQSVAFWCNPISGHATLYWYQQILGQGPKLLIQFQNNGVVDDSQLPKDRFSAERLKGVDSTLKIQPAKLEDSAVYLCASSPLAGGPNTQYFGPGTRLTVL.

The chain carries TRBV7-9 and TRBJ2-2; no firm D call. Germline values: CDR1 SEHNR, CDR2 FQNEAQ (reference sequence). Trimming removed 4 bases at V and 1 base at J, with 4 bases between. CDR3 length: 13 residues. The CDR3 protein is CASSSLNTGELFF. The CDR3 DNA reads as TGTGCCAGCAGCTCGTTGAACACCGGGGAGCTGTTTTTT. Combining the CDR3 with reference TRBV7-9 and TRBJ2-2 gives the whole variable domain DTGVSQNPRHKITKRGQNVTFRCDPISEHNRLYWYRQTLGQGPEFLTYFQNEAQLEKSRLLSDRFSAERPKGSFSTLEIQRTEQGDSAMYLCASSSLNTGELFFGEGSRLTVL.

This clone has only one observation. The CDR3 loop is CASSLTGGASVEQYF. The CDR3 DNA reads as TGTGCCAGCAGCCTAACGGGGGGCGCCTCTGTTGAGCAGTACTTC. The gene calls are TRBV4-2 and TRBJ2-7; D might be TRBD2 (7 bases). The V end was cut by 4 bases, the J end by 7 bases, with 20 bases between. Germline loops: CDR1 LGHNA, CDR2 YNFKEQ. The CDR3 totals 15 residues.

The V call is TRBV6-1, the J call TRBJ2-3; D possibly corresponds to TRBD1 (6 bases). V lost 7 bases, J lost 5 bases, and 16 bases lay in between. Germline CDR1 reads MNHNS; CDR2 reads SASEGT. The CDR3 runs to 14 residues. The CDR3 bases are TGTGCCAGCACTTCCCGACAGGTGTTAGATACGCAGTATTTT. Translating gives CASTSRQVLDTQYF.

The chain couples TRBV4-3 to TRBJ1-4, with D uncertain. V was pared by 1 base and J by 0 bases, with 9 bases between. This CDR3 is built from 16 residues. Germline CDR1 LGHNA, CDR2 YSLEER. CDR3 bases: TGCGCCAGCAGCCAAGGGACCGGGACAACTAATGAAAAACTGTTTTTT. As protein: CASSQGTGTTNEKLFF.

The chain is built from TRBV28 and TRBJ2-7; D remains unclear. The CDR3 length is 13 residues. CDR1 is MDHEN, CDR2 SYDVKM, per germline. Trimming stripped 3 bases from V and 3 bases from J, with 9 bases between. In DNA form, the CDR3 reads TGTGCCAGCAGTTTCACGGGTCGCTACGAGCAGTACTTC. Amino acids: CASSFTGRYEQYF. The full variable domain, rest sourced from reference TRBV28 and TRBJ2-7, is DVKVTQSSRYLVKRTGEKVFLECVQDMDHENMFWYRQDPGLGLRLIYFSYDVKMKEKGDIPEGYSVSREKKERFSLILESASTNQTSMYLCASSFTGRYEQYFGPGTRLTVT.

The chain recombines TRBV2 with TRBJ2-2, with TRBD1 matching over 9 bases. V lost 6 bases, J lost 0 bases, and 5 bases stayed unmatched. The CDR3 runs to 16 residues. CDR1 and CDR2 from the germline V gene are SNHLY and FYNNEI. The CDR3 nucleotides are TGTGCCAGCAGGACAGGGGGAACATCGAACACCGGGGAGCTGTTTTTT. It specifies CASRTGGTSNTGELFF. Full variable domain (outside the CDR3, taken from reference TRBV2 and TRBJ2-2): EPEVTQTPSHQVTQMGQEVILRCVPISNHLYFYWYRQILGQKVEFLVSFYNNEISEKSEIFDDQFSVERPDGSNFTLKIRSTKLEDSAMYFCASRTGGTSNTGELFFGEGSRLTVL.

This clone was picked up one time. The chain uses TRBV4-1 and TRBJ1-1, with unresolved D. Between the trimmed V and J ends, which lost 1 base and 2 bases, there was a span of 5 bases. Germline V gives CDR1 MGHRA, CDR2 YSYEKL. The CDR3 sequence is 13 residues long. The CDR3: CASSQGVNTEAFF. The CDR3 DNA follows: TGCGCCAGCAGCCAAGGTGTAAACACTGAAGCTTTCTTT.

V gene TRBV5-1 combines with J gene TRBJ2-7, with TRBD1 identical over 10 bases. Trimming took 4 bases from V and 4 from J; bases not matched to a gene: 11. Germline lookup yields CDR1 SGHRS and CDR2 YFSETQ. CDR3 length equals 16 residues. In nucleotides, the CDR3 is TGCGCCAGCAGCACGGCGACAGGGGGCGTAACTTACGAGCAGTACTTC. Its translation: CASSTATGGVTYEQYF. Supplemented by reference TRBV5-1 and TRBJ2-7, the full variable domain reads KAGVTQTPRYLIKTRGQQVTLSCSPISGHRSVSWYQQTPGQGLQFLFEYFSETQRNKGNFPGRFSGRQFSNSRSEMNVSTLELGDSALYLCASSTATGGVTYEQYFGPGTRLTVT.

The chain uses TRBV4-1 and TRBJ2-7, with 11 positions matching TRBD1. Germline V gene lookup returns CDR1 MGHRA and CDR2 YSYEKL. The J segment lost 2 bases and the V segment lost 4 bases, leaving 7 bases of the junction unmatched. The CDR3 totals 16 residues. The CDR3 bases are TGCGCCAGCAGCCGAGGGTGGGGACAGGGGGCCTACGAGCAGTACTTC. This sequence encodes CASSRGWGQGAYEQYF.

This chain links TRBV30 with TRBJ1-5; TRBD1 is a possible D gene (6 bases). The CDR3 has 13 amino acids. V was clipped by 3 bases and J by 5 bases, with 11 bases between them. The germline V gene has CDR1 GTSNPN and CDR2 SVGIG (reference sequence). The CDR3 loop reads CAWSEQGYQPQHF. In DNA form, the CDR3 reads TGTGCCTGGAGCGAACAGGGTTATCAGCCCCAGCATTTT.

The chain recombines TRBV4-2 with TRBJ1-1; D is ambiguous. This CDR3 comprises 13 residues. Germline V gene data show CDR1 as LGHNA and CDR2 as YNFKEQ. Trimming cost V 6 bases and J 5 bases, with 13 bases left between them. CDR3 in DNA: TGTGCCAGCAGTCAGTCCTCGGGAACTGAAGCTTTCTTT. It specifies CASSQSSGTEAFF.

The chain couples TRBV4-2 to TRBJ2-3; D uncertain. With 0 bases removed from V and 14 bases from J, the gap between germline ends came to 18 bases. The CDR3 consists of 14 residues. CDR1 and CDR2 (germline): LGHNA, YNFKEQ. CDR3 in DNA: TGTGCCAGCAGCCAAGATCGAGAACTGTCCTCTCGGTATTTT. It yields the protein CASSQDRELSSRYF.

The J gene is TRBJ2-3, the V gene TRBV4-3; a possible D gene is TRBD2 (5 bases). This CDR3 contains 15 residues. Trimming shortened V by 1 base and J by 3 bases, and 11 bases separated the two germline ends. Germline V gene lookup returns CDR1 LGHNA and CDR2 YSLEER. CDR3: CASSQVALATDTQYF. As DNA, the CDR3 is TGCGCCAGCAGCCAAGTTGCGCTAGCTACAGATACGCAGTATTTT.

The V and J genes are TRBV11-2 and TRBJ1-1, with a tentative D call TRBD1 (5 bases). Germline V gene sequence: CDR1 SGHAT, CDR2 FQNNGV. V was cut by 1 base and J by 4 bases, with 13 bases left in between. The CDR3 has 15 residues. The CDR3 loop reads CASSLGAGGTTEAFF. Here the CDR3 DNA reads TGTGCCAGCAGCTTAGGGGCCGGGGGAACCACTGAAGCTTTCTTT.